This T cell receptor (beta chain) stems from a study of T-cell reconstitution after alpha-beta-depleted transplantation in children. Unmatched junction bases numbered 7, after V lost 0 bases and J lost 5 bases. CDR1 is DFQATT, CDR2 SNEGSKA, per germline (reference sequence). The CDR3 has 15 amino acids. Details on this clonotype: Its matching antigen is unknown.

For TCRbeta, the library was prepared with unique molecular identifiers. In TCRdb, the PCR reads were re-called with MiXCR into one record per CDR3 protein. This repertoire shows around 130,000 distinct CDR3 sequences, roughly 10% found once; its top ten account for around 24%. Whole-study findings and limits: As was reported, about two months after transplant, alpha-beta T cells came from several hundred expanded graft clones. The study traced high day-60 TCRbeta diversity in some patients to surviving recipient T cells and thymic progenitors.

The sample here was PBMCs, mostly from graft donor cells, taken 180 days after TCRalphabeta/CD19-depleted stem cell transplant. The TCR was taken from a girl less than two years old who had a stem cell transplant for combined immunodeficiency, so the T cells may come from the graft donor. V and J are TRBV20-1 and TRBJ1-2; 9 bases match TRBD1. In nucleotides, the CDR3 is TGCAGTGCTAGAGACCCGGACAGGGGTCAATATGGCTACACCTTC. Its protein product is CSARDPDRGQYGYTF.